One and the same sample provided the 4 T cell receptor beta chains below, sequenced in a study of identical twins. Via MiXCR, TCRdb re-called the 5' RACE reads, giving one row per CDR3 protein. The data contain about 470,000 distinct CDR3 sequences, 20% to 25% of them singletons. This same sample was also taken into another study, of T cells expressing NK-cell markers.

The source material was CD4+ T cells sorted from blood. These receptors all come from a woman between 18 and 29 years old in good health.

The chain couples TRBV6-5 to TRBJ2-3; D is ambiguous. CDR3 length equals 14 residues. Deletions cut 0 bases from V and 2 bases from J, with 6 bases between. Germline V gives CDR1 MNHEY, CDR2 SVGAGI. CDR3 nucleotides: TGTGCCAGCAGTTACTCGCGAGTCACAGATACGCAGTATTTT. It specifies CASSYSRVTDTQYF.

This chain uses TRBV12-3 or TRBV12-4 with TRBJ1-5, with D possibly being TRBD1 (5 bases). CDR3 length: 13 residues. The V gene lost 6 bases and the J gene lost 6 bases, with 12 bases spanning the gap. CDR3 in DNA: TGTGCCAGCAGCTTGGCGGGGGGTCAGCCCCAGCATTTT. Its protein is CASSLAGGQPQHF.

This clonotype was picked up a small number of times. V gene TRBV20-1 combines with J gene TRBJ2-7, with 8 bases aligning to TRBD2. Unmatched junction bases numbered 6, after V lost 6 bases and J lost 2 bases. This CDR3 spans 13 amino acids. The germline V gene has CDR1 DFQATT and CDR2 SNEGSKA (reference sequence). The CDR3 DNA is TGCAGTGCCCCTAGCGGGCGCACCTACGAGCAGTACTTC. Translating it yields CSAPSGRTYEQYF.

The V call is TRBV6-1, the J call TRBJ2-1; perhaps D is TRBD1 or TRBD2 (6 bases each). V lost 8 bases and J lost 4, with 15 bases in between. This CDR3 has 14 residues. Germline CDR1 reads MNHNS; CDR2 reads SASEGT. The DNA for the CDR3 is TGTGCCAGCGGAGGGACAATGGGGTACAATGAGCAGTTCTTC. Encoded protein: CASGGTMGYNEQFF.